The present T cell receptor (beta chain) was sequenced within a study of blood T cells in healthy people across ages. Study findings and constraints: Any changes in expanded clonotypes were possibly confounded, as donor CMV status remained unknown.

Using a J-beta primer mix together with a sample-barcoded 5' primer, a second PCR was run for about 6 to 11 cycles. Each cDNA molecule was tagged by a template-switch adaptor that had 12 random nucleotides. TCRdb independently ran MiXCR on the 5' RACE reads; one entry per CDR3 protein. The sample records 600,000 to 800,000 distinct CDR3 sequences, under 25% being singletons. Collection of 8.5 to 10 milliliters of peripheral blood was performed for each donor. CDR1 is MGHRA, CDR2 YSYEKL, per germline. The CDR3 runs to 17 residues. Trimming left V 3 bases short and J 4 bases short, with 20 bases between. This clonotype has only a few counts. Antigen specificity is unknown.

The receptor was isolated from a man between 65 and 80 years old in good health. The specimen was blood. This sequence joins TRBV4-1 and TRBJ2-3; D may match TRBD1 or TRBD2 (5 bases each). CDR3 sequence reads: CASSQKLTRGRADTQYF. The CDR3 nucleotides read TGCGCCAGCAGCCAGAAACTAACTAGAGGCAGGGCAGATACGCAGTATTTT.